This T cell receptor beta chain came from a study of blood T cell repertoires in COVID-19. Libraries were prepared by immunoSEQ multiplex PCR; TCRdb keeps only in-frame clonotypes and omits some of them. The data show about 180,000 clones, 80% seen once. Germline loops: CDR1 SGHDT, CDR2 YYEEEE. The CDR3 spans 14 residues. V lost 0 bases and J lost 8, with 13 bases in between. V and J are TRBV5-6 and TRBJ2-3; the D gene is possibly TRBD1 (7 bases). Sample: peripheral blood. The source is a man aged 65 to 85 with active or convalescent COVID-19. In nucleotides, the CDR3 is TGTGCCAGCAGCTTGGTGCAGGGGGGAGGTACGCAGTATTTT. The encoded protein is CASSLVQGGGTQYF. Using reference TRBV5-6 and TRBJ2-3 for the parts outside the CDR3, the full variable domain is DAGVTQSPTHLIKTRGQQVTLRCSPKSGHDTVSWYQQALGQGPQFIFQYYEEEERQRGNFPDRFSGHQFPNYSSELNVNALLLGDSALYLCASSLVQGGGTQYFGPGTRLTVL.